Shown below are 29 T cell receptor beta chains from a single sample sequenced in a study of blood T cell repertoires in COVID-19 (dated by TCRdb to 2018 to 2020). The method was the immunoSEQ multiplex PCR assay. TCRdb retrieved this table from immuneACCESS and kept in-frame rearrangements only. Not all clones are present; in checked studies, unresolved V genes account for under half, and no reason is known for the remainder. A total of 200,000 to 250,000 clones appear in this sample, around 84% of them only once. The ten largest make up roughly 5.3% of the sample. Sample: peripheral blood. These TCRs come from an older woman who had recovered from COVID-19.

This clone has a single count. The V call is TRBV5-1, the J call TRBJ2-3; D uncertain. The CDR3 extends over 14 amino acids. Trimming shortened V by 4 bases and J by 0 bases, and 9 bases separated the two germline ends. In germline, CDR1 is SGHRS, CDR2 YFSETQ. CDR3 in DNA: TGCGCCAGCAGCGGAATACAGAGCACAGATACGCAGTATTTT. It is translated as CASSGIQSTDTQYF.

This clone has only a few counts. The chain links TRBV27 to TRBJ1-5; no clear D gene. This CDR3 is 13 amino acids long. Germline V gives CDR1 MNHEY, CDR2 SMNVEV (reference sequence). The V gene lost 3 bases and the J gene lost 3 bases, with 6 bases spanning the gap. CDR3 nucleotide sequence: TGTGCCAGCAGTTTCAGGAACAATCAGCCCCAGCATTTT. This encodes CASSFRNNQPQHF.

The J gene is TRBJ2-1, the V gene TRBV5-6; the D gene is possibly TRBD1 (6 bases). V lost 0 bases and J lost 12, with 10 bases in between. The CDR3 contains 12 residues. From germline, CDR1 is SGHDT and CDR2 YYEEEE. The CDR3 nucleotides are TGTGCCAGCAGCTTGGAAACAGGGTTGCAGTTCTTC. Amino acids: CASSLETGLQFF.

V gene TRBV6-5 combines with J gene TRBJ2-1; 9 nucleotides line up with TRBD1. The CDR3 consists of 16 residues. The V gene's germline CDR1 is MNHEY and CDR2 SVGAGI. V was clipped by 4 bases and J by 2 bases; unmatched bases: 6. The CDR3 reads CASSSRDRVPYNEQFF. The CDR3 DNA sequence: TGTGCCAGCAGTTCCCGGGACAGGGTTCCCTACAATGAGCAGTTCTTC.

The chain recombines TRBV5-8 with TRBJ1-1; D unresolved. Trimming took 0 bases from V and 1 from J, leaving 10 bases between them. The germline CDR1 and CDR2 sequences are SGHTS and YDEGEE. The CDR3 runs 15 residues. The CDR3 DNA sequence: TGTGCCAGCAGCTTGGCCGTAACAGAGAACACTGAAGCTTTCTTT. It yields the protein CASSLAVTENTEAFF. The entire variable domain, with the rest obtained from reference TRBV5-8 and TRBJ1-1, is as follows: EAGVTQSPTHLIKTRGQQATLRCSPISGHTSVYWYQQALGLGLQFLLWYDEGEERNRGNFPPRFSGRQFPNYSSELNVNALELEDSALYLCASSLAVTENTEAFFGQGTRLTVV.

The CDR3 sequence is CASSNMNRGQTDTQYF. For the CDR3, the DNA is TGTGCCAGCAGCAACATGAACAGGGGACAAACAGATACGCAGTATTTT. This rearrangement joins TRBV11-1 to TRBJ2-3, with 7 nucleotides matching TRBD1. The CDR3 runs 16 residues. After removal of 5 bases from V and 3 bases from J, the junction contained 11 bases not matched to a gene. The germline V gene has CDR1 SGHAT and CDR2 FQDESV (reference sequence).

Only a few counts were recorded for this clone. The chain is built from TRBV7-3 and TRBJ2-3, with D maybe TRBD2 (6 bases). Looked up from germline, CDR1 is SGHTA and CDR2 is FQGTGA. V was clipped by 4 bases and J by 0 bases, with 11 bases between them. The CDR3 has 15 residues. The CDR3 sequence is CASSSNGGSTDTQYF. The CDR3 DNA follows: TGTGCCAGCAGCTCAAATGGGGGGAGCACAGATACGCAGTATTTT.

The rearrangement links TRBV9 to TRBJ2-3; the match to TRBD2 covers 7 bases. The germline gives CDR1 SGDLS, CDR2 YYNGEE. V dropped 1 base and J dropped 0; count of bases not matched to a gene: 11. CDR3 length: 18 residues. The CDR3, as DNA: TGTGCCAGCAGCGTAAGGAGCGGGGTAAACCCTAGCACAGATACGCAGTATTTT. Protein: CASSVRSGVNPSTDTQYF.

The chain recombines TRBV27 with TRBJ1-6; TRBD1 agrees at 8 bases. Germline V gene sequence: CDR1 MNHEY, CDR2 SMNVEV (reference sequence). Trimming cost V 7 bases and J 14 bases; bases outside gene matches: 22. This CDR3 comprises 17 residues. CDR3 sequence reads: CASTGVRDRWRGEALHF. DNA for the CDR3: TGTGCCAGCACCGGGGTCCGGGACAGGTGGAGGGGGGAGGCCCTCCACTTT.

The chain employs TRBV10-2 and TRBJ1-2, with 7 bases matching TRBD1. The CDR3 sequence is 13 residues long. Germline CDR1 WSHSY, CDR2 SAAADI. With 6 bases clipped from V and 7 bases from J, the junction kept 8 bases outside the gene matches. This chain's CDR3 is CASRPGQPVGYTF. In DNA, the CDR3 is TGCGCCAGCAGGCCGGGACAGCCGGTTGGCTACACCTTC.

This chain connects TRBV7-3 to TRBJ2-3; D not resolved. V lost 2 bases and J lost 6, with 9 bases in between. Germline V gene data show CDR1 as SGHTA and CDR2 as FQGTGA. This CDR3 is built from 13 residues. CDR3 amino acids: CASSLGPDDTQYF. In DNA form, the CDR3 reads TGTGCCAGCAGCTTAGGGCCCGACGATACGCAGTATTTT.

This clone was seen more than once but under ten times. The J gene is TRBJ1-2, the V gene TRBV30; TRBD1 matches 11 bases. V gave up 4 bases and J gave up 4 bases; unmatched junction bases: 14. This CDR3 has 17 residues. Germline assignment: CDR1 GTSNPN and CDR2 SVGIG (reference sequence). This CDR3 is CAWTQDKMGQGGYGYTF. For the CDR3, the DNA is TGTGCCTGGACCCAAGATAAAATGGGACAGGGGGGCTATGGCTACACCTTC.

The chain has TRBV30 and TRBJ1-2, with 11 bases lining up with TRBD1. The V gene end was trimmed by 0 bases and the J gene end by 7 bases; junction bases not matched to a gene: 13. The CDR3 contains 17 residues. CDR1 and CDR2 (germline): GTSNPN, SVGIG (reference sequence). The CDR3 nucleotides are TGTGCCTGGAGTGTGGCCGGGACAGGGGGTGGGGACCGTGGCTACACCTTC. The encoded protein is CAWSVAGTGGGDRGYTF.

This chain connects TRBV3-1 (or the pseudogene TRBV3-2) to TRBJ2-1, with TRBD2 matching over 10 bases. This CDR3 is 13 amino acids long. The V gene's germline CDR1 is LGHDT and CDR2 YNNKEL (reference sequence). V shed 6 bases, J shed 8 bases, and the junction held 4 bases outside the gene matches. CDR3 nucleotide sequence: TGTGCCAGCAGAGCGGGGGGGCTCGATGAGCAGTTCTTC. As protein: CASRAGGLDEQFF.

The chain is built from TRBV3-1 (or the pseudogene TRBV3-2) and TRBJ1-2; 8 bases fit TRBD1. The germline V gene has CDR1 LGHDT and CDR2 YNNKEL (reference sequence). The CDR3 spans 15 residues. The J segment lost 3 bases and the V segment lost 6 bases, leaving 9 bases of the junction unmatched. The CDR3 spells CASRPLGQGDYGYTF. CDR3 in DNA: TGTGCCAGCAGACCCCTCGGACAGGGAGACTATGGCTACACCTTC.

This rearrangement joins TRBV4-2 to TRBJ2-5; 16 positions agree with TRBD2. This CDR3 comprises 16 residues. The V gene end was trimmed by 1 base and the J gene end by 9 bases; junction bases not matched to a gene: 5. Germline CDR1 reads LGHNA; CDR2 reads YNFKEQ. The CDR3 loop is CASSQVAGLAGGSQYF. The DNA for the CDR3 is TGTGCCAGCAGCCAAGTCGCGGGACTAGCGGGGGGGTCCCAGTACTTC.

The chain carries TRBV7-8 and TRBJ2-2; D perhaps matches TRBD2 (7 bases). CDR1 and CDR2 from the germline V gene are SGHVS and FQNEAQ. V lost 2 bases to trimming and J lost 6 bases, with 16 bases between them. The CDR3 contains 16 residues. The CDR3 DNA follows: TGTGCCAGCAGCTTAAGGCGGGGGCGGAGAGCCGGGGAGCTGTTTTTT. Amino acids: CASSLRRGRRAGELFF. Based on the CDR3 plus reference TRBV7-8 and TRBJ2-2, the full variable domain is GAGVSQSPRYKVAKRGQDVALRCDPISGHVSLFWYQQALGQGPEFLTYFQNEAQLDKSGLPSDRFFAERPEGSVSTLKIQRTQQEDSAVYLCASSLRRGRRAGELFFGEGSRLTVL.

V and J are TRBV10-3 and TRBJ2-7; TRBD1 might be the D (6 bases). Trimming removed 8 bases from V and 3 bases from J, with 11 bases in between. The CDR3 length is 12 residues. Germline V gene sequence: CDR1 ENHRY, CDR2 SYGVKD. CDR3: CAIGPQGYEQYF. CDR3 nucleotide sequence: TGTGCCATCGGTCCACAGGGCTACGAGCAGTACTTC.

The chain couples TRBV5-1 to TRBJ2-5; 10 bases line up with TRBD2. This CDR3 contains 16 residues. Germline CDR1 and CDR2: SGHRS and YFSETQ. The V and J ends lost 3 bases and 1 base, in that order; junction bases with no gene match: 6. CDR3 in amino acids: CASSWVTSGRQETQYF. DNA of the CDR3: TGCGCCAGCAGCTGGGTGACTAGCGGGCGCCAAGAGACCCAGTACTTC.

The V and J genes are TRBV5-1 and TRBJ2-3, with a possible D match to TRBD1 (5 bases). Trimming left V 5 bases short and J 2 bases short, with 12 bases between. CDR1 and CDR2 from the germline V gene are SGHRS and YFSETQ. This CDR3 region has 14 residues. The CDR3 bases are TGCGCCAGCAGTTACGGACAAAACACAGATACGCAGTATTTT. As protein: CASSYGQNTDTQYF.

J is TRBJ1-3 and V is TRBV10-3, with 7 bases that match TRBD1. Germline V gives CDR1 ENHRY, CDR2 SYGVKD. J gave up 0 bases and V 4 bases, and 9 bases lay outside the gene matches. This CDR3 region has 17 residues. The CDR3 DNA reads TGTGCCATCAGTGGTGGGACAGTCCTTCGCTCTGGAAACACCATATATTTT. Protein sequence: CAISGGTVLRSGNTIYF.

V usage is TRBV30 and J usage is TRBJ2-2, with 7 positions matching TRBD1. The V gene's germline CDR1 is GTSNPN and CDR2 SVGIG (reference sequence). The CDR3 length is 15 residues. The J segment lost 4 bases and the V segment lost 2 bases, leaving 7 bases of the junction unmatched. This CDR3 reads CAWSPGDRATGELFF. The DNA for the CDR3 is TGTGCCTGGAGTCCCGGGGACAGAGCCACCGGGGAGCTGTTTTTT.

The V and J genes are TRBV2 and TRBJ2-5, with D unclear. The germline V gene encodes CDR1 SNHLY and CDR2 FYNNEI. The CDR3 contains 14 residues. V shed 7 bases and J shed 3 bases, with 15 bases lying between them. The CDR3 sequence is CASTKPGSEETQYF. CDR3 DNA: TGTGCCAGCACCAAACCAGGCAGTGAAGAGACCCAGTACTTC.

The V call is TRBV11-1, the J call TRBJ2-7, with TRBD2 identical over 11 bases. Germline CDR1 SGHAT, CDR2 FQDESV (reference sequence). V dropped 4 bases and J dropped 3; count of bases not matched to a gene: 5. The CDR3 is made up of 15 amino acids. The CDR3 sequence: CASSSVLAGDYEQYF. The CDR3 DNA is TGTGCCAGCAGCTCGGTACTAGCGGGGGACTACGAGCAGTACTTC.

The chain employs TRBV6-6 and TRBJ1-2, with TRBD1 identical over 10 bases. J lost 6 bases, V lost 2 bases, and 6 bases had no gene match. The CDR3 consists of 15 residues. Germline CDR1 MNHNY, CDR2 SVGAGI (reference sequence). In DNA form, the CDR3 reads TGTGCCAGCAGTTACCCCGGGACAGGGGAAGATGGCTACACCTTC. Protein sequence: CASSYPGTGEDGYTF.

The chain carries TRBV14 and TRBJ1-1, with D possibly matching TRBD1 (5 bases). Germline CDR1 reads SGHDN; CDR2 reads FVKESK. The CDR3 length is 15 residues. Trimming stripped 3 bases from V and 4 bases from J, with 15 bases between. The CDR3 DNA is TGTGCCAGCAGCCATAGGGGAAAGGGCGGCACTGAAGCTTTCTTT. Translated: CASSHRGKGGTEAFF.

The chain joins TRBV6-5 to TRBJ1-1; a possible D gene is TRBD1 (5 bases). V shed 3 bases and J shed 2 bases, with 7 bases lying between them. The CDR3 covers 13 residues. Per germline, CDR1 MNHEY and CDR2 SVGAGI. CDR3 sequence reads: CASSYDRNTEAFF. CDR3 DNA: TGTGCCAGCAGTTATGACAGAAACACTGAAGCTTTCTTT.

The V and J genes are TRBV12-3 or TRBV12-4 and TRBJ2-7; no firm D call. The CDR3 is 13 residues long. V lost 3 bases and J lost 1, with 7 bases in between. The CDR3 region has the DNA TGTGCCAGCAGTTTTACAGCTTCCTACGAGCAGTACTTC. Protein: CASSFTASYEQYF.

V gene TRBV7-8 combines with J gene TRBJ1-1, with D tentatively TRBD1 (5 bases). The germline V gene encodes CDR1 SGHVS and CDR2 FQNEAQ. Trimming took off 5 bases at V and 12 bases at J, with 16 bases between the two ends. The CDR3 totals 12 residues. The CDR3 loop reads CASSRGLVTSFF. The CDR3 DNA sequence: TGTGCCAGCAGCCGGGGCCTTGTAACGTCTTTCTTT.